This T cell receptor beta chain was recorded in a study of T cell responses to AZD1222 COVID-19 vaccine. Study-wide findings and caveats: Only a handful of AZD1222 recipients tested seropositive at baseline. Repertoire samples came only from after the peak T cell response. There were vaccine-associated CD4 TCRs across spike, dominant at 160-218 and 743-854. When two AZD1222 doses had been given, Spike-specific TCR breadth and depth rose.

Sequencing was performed with immunoSEQ multiplex PCR; in TCRdb, only in-frame clones are kept and a portion is missing. Here the sample spans around 100,000 clones, around 82% being singletons. This clone was seen more than once but under ten times. Its specificity is not known. Sample: peripheral blood, taken on day 0 of AZD1222 vaccination. This TCR came from an adult in good health.

CDR3 in DNA: TGTGCCAGTGGCGAGGGCCGAAACACCATATATTTT. Translated: CASGEGRNTIYF. The chain carries TRBV6-5 and TRBJ1-3, with D hard to call. The CDR3 has 12 residues. Germline V CDR1 and CDR2: MNHEY, SVGAGI. Trimming cost V 9 bases and J 5 bases, with 11 bases left between them.